A single sample is the source of the 22 T cell receptor beta chains below, sequenced in a study of blood T cell repertoires in COVID-19. Measured with immunoSEQ multiplex PCR; TCRdb has only the in-frame clones, and not every one. The data contain over 35,000 clones, about 85% of them seen just once; the ten biggest clones take up 44%. Sequencing used peripheral blood. Source of these receptors: a man in his fifties or sixties with active or convalescent COVID-19.

The chain uses TRBV18 and TRBJ1-4; possible D gene TRBD1, 6 bases. Germline V gives CDR1 KGHSH, CDR2 LQKENI. Trimming stripped 2 bases from V and 2 bases from J, with 6 bases between. The CDR3 spans 14 residues. In nucleotides, the CDR3 is TGTGCCAGCTCACCAGGGGGCACTAATGAAAAACTGTTTTTT. Protein sequence: CASSPGGTNEKLFF.

This sequence joins TRBV6-5 and TRBJ2-7, with 12 nucleotides matching TRBD1. The V gene end was trimmed by 7 bases and the J gene end by 3 bases; junction bases not matched to a gene: 7. The CDR3 totals 15 residues. Germline V gives CDR1 MNHEY, CDR2 SVGAGI. In DNA form, the CDR3 reads TGTGCCAGCACCTCCGGGACAGGGGGCCTCTACGAGCAGTACGTC. Translating gives CASTSGTGGLYEQYV.

The chain couples TRBV7-6 to TRBJ1-3; D not certain. Germline V lookup: CDR1 SGHVS, CDR2 FNYEAQ. V was clipped by 4 bases and J by 4 bases, with 17 bases between them. The CDR3 spans 16 residues. Here the CDR3 reads CASSSTQTRGGNTIYF. The CDR3 region has the DNA TGTGCCAGCAGCTCAACGCAGACCCGCGGCGGAAACACCATATATTTT.

This clone was detected a few times. V gene TRBV19 combines with J gene TRBJ1-4; TRBD1 matches at 8 bases. Trimming cost V 5 bases and J 1 base; bases outside gene matches: 3. This CDR3 has 15 amino acids. Germline-derived CDR1 and CDR2 are LNHDA and SQIVND (reference sequence). Written as DNA, the CDR3 is TGTGCCAGTAGTGGGACAGGTCTAACTAATGAAAAACTGTTTTTT. Residues: CASSGTGLTNEKLFF.

This clone was detected only a few times. The chain uses TRBV20-1 and TRBJ1-1, with D unresolved. Trimming stripped 5 bases from V and 11 bases from J, with 12 bases between. Looked up from germline, CDR1 is DFQATT and CDR2 is SNEGSKA (reference sequence). The CDR3 has 10 amino acids. CDR3 sequence (DNA): TGCAGTGCTTCCGGGATGTTGGCTTTCTTT. Translation: CSASGMLAFF.

The chain recombines TRBV4-1 with TRBJ1-4; possibly TRBD1 for D (6 bases). The CDR3 has 15 residues. The V and J ends lost 0 bases and 4 bases respectively, with 9 bases between them. The V gene's germline CDR1 is MGHRA and CDR2 YSYEKL. CDR3 region: CASSQDRGSNEKLFF. In DNA, the CDR3 is TGCGCCAGCAGCCAAGATAGGGGGAGTAATGAAAAACTGTTTTTT.

The chain employs TRBV5-4 and TRBJ1-1, with 7 bases fitting TRBD1. Losses at the gene ends were 4 bases for V and 5 bases for J; bases not matched to a gene: 11. CDR3 size: 15 residues. Germline V gives CDR1 SGHNT, CDR2 YYREEE (reference sequence). CDR3 bases: TGTGCCAGCAGCGACCGACAGGGCTTTGGGACTGAAGCTTTCTTT. Protein sequence: CASSDRQGFGTEAFF.

J is TRBJ1-5 and V is TRBV5-4; D uncertain. This CDR3 is 14 amino acids long. With 4 bases removed from V and 3 bases from J, the gap between germline ends came to 11 bases. CDR1 SGHNT and CDR2 YYREEE come from the germline V gene (reference sequence). In nucleotides, the CDR3 is TGTGCCAGCAGCCCCGGGAGGGACAATCAGCCCCAGCATTTT. It specifies CASSPGRDNQPQHF.

The V gene is TRBV28, the J gene TRBJ1-2, with D perhaps TRBD1 (5 bases). Germline CDR1 reads MDHEN; CDR2 reads SYDVKM. Trimming removed 7 bases at V and 4 bases at J, with 16 bases between. This CDR3 region has 14 residues. CDR3 loop: CASTLGGSTYGYTF. CDR3 nucleotides: TGTGCCAGCACCTTGGGGGGGAGTACCTATGGCTACACCTTC.

The rearrangement joins TRBV19 to TRBJ2-1; D is perhaps TRBD1 (5 bases). This CDR3 is 14 amino acids long. V was cut by 6 bases and J by 4 bases, with 13 bases left in between. CDR1 LNHDA and CDR2 SQIVND come from the germline V gene (reference sequence). CDR3 DNA sequence: TGTGCCAGTAGGGACAACGGAGTTTACAATGAGCAGTTCTTC. This encodes CASRDNGVYNEQFF. Full variable domain (remainder filled in from reference TRBV19 and TRBJ2-1): DGGITQSPKYLFRKEGQNVTLSCEQNLNHDAMYWYRQDPGQGLRLIYYSQIVNDFQKGDIAEGYSVSREKKESFPLTVTSAQKNPTAFYLCASRDNGVYNEQFFGPGTRLTVL.

The chain recombines TRBV29-1 with TRBJ1-1, with TRBD1 matching over 9 bases. This CDR3 comprises 12 residues. CDR1 and CDR2 from the germline V gene are SQVTM and ANQGSEA. V was pared by 6 bases and J by 10 bases, with 9 bases of the junction left unmatched. Written as DNA, the CDR3 is TGCAGCGTGCCCATGGGACAGGGTCTAGCTTTCTTT. It translates to CSVPMGQGLAFF.

This chain joins TRBV10-1 and TRBJ2-3, with TRBD2 matching over 8 bases. Losses at the gene ends were 3 bases for V and 6 bases for J; bases not matched to a gene: 8. CDR1 is WNHNN and CDR2 is SYGVQD in the germline V gene (reference sequence). The CDR3 extends over 15 amino acids. CDR3 nucleotide sequence: TGCGCCAGCAGTGAAGTGCGGGGGGCAGGGGATACGCAGTATTTT. It translates to CASSEVRGAGDTQYF.

The gene calls are TRBV28 and TRBJ1-5, with no clear D. This CDR3 spans 10 amino acids. In germline, CDR1 is MDHEN, CDR2 SYDVKM. The ends were cut back, 5 bases at V and 11 bases at J, with 7 bases in the middle. The CDR3 coding sequence is TGTGCCAGCAGTAGGGAGTCCCAGCATTTT. Protein product: CASSRESQHF.

The chain joins TRBV27 to TRBJ2-3, with 7 bases fitting TRBD2. J was trimmed by 1 base and V by 7 bases; bases with no gene match: 11. Germline V gives CDR1 MNHEY, CDR2 SMNVEV (reference sequence). This CDR3 is built from 16 residues. This CDR3 is CASNKFWAGGTDTQYF. CDR3 coding DNA: TGTGCCAGCAATAAGTTTTGGGCGGGGGGCACAGATACGCAGTATTTT.

V is TRBV7-2 and J is TRBJ2-5, with a weak D call TRBD1 (5 bases). Looked up from germline, CDR1 is SGHTA and CDR2 is FQGNSA. Trimming took off 8 bases at V and 5 bases at J, with 15 bases between the two ends. The CDR3 spans 13 residues. The chain's CDR3 is CASSSLGLETQYF. Here the CDR3 DNA reads TGTGCCAGCTCCTCTTTGGGGCTCGAGACCCAGTACTTC.

The rearrangement uses TRBV3-1 (or the pseudogene TRBV3-2) and TRBJ2-5; 10 positions match TRBD2. Germline V gene data show CDR1 as LGHDT and CDR2 as YNNKEL (reference sequence). The CDR3 is 16 amino acids. Trimming at V came to 4 bases and at J to 4 bases, leaving 9 bases not matched to a gene. The CDR3 sequence: CASSPPSGGAAETQYF. As DNA, the CDR3 is TGTGCCAGCAGCCCGCCAAGCGGGGGGGCCGCAGAGACCCAGTACTTC.

V and J are TRBV20-1 and TRBJ1-2, with D uncertain. CDR1 is DFQATT, CDR2 SNEGSKA, per germline (reference sequence). The CDR3 has 17 residues. The germline V and J ends were trimmed by 3 bases and 7 bases, with 27 bases remaining between them. The chain's CDR3 is CSASHAVSSGTSSGYTF. The CDR3 DNA follows: TGCAGTGCTAGTCACGCAGTTTCATCAGGCACGTCTTCTGGCTACACCTTC.

The chain links TRBV6-1 to TRBJ2-7; D is uncertain. The ends were cut back, 3 bases at V and 1 base at J, with 7 bases in the middle. The CDR3 extends over 13 amino acids. The germline CDR1 and CDR2 sequences are MNHNS and SASEGT. The CDR3 region is CASSESESYEQYV. As DNA, the CDR3 is TGTGCCAGCAGTGAGTCCGAGTCCTACGAGCAGTACGTC.

This clone was seen only a few times. The chain couples TRBV12-3 or TRBV12-4 to TRBJ1-4; D ambiguous. V dropped 2 bases and J dropped 12 bases, with 13 bases sitting between them. This CDR3 has 13 amino acids. CDR3 sequence reads: CASSLNTLAELFF. CDR3 DNA sequence: TGTGCCAGCAGTTTAAACACCCTAGCGGAACTGTTTTTT.

CDR3 nucleotide sequence: TGTGCCAGCAGCGTAGTGGGGACAGGGAACGTTGAGCAGTTCTTC. Amino acid sequence: CASSVVGTGNVEQFF. This rearrangement joins TRBV9 to TRBJ2-1; the match to TRBD1 covers 9 bases. CDR1 is SGDLS, CDR2 YYNGEE, per germline. This CDR3 region has 15 residues. The junction had 7 bases not matched to a gene; V was cut back by 0 bases and J by 9 bases.

This clone was observed a handful of times. The CDR3 is CASSSMTGANTGELFF. CDR3 nucleotides: TGTGCCAGCAGTTCTATGACAGGGGCGAACACCGGGGAGCTGTTTTTT. The chain uses TRBV28 and TRBJ2-2; 8 nucleotides align to TRBD1. The V segment lost 4 bases and the J segment 0 bases; nucleotides outside the gene matches: 4. The CDR3 has 16 residues. Germline V gene sequence: CDR1 MDHEN, CDR2 SYDVKM. Together with reference TRBV28 and TRBJ2-2, the CDR3 gives the full variable domain: DVKVTQSSRYLVKRTGEKVFLECVQDMDHENMFWYRQDPGLGLRLIYFSYDVKMKEKGDIPEGYSVSREKKERFSLILESASTNQTSMYLCASSSMTGANTGELFFGEGSRLTVL.

This chain links TRBV11-2 with TRBJ2-7, with 7 bases that match TRBD2. CDR3 length equals 13 residues. Germline CDR1 SGHAT, CDR2 FQNNGV. J gave up 7 bases and V 1 base, and 4 bases lay outside the gene matches. The CDR3 sequence is CASSLGRGVEQYV. The CDR3 bases are TGTGCCAGCAGCTTAGGCCGGGGGGTAGAGCAGTACGTC.